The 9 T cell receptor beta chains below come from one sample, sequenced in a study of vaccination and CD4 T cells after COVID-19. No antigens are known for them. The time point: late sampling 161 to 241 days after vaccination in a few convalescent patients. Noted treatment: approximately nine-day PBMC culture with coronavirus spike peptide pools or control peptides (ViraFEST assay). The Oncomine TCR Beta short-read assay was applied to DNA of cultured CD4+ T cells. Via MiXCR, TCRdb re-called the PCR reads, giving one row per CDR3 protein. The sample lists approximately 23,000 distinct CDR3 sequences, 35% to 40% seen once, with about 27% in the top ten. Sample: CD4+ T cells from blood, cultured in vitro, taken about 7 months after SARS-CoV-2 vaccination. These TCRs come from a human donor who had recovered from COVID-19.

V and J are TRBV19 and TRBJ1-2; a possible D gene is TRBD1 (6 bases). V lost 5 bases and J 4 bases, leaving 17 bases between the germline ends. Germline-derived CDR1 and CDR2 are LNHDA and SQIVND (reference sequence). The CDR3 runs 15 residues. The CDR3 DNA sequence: TGTGCCAGTAGTGCTGGCCTCGGGGGCATCTATGGCTACACCTTC. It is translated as CASSAGLGGIYGYTF.

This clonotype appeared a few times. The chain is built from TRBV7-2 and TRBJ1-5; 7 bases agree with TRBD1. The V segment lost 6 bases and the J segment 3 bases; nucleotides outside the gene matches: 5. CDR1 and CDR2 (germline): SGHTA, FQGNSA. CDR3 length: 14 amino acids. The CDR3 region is CASSRDRPNQPQHF. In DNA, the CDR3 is TGTGCCAGCAGTCGGGACAGACCCAATCAGCCCCAGCATTTT.

DNA of the CDR3: TGTGCCAGCAGCTCCCACGGGCTTTCCTACGAGCAGTACTTC. Translation: CASSSHGLSYEQYF. V is TRBV11-2 and J is TRBJ2-7; D remains unclear. This CDR3 region has 14 residues. The germline CDR1 and CDR2 sequences are SGHAT and FQNNGV. The V and J ends lost 4 bases and 1 base respectively, with 11 bases between them.

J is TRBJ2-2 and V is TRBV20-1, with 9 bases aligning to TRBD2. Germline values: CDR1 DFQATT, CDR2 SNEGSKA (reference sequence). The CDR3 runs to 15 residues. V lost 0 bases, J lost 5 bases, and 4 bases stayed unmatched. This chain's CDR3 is CSAREGLARTGELFF. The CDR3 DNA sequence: TGCAGTGCTAGAGAAGGACTAGCGAGAACCGGGGAGCTGTTTTTT.

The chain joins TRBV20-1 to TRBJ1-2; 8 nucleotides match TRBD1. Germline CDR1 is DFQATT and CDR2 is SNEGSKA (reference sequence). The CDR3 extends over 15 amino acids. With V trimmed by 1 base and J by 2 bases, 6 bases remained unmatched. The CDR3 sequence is CSARAQGAGNYGYTF. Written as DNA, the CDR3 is TGCAGTGCTAGAGCCCAGGGGGCGGGGAACTATGGCTACACCTTC.

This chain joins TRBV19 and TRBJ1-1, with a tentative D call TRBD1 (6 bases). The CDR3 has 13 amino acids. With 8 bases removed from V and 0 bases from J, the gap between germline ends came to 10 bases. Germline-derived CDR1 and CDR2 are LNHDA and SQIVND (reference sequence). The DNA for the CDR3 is TGTGCCAGTTCCGGACAGCTGAACACTGAAGCTTTCTTT. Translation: CASSGQLNTEAFF.

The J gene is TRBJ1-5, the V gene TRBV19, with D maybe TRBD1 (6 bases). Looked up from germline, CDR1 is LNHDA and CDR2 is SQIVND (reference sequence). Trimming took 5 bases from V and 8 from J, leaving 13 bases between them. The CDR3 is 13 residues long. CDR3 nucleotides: TGTGCCAGTAGTCCAGGGGCTGTTGAGCCCCAGCATTTT. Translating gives CASSPGAVEPQHF. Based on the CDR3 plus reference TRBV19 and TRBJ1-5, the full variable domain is DGGITQSPKYLFRKEGQNVTLSCEQNLNHDAMYWYRQDPGQGLRLIYYSQIVNDFQKGDIAEGYSVSREKKESFPLTVTSAQKNPTAFYLCASSPGAVEPQHFGDGTRLSIL.

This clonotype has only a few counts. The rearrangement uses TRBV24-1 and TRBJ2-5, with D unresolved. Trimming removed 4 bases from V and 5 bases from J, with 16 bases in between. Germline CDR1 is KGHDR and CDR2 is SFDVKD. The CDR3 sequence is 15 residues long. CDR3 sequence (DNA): TGTGCCACCAGTGAAACATCGTCCAGGTGGGAGACCCAGTACTTC. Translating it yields CATSETSSRWETQYF.

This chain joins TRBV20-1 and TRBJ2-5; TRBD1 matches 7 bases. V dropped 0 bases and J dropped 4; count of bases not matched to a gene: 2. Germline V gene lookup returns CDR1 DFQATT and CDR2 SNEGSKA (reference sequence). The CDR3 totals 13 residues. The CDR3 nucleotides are TGCAGTGCTAGAGAGGACAGGACAGAGACCCAGTACTTC. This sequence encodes CSAREDRTETQYF.